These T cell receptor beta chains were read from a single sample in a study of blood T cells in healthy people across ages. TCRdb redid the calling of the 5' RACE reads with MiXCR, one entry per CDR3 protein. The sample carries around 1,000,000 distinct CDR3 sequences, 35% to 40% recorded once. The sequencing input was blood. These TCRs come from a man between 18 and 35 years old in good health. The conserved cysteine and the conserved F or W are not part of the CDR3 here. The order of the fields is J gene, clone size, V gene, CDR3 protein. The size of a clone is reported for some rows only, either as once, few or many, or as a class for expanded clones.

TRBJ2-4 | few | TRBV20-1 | SAGTSARAKNIQY
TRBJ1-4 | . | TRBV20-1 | SASGIGTARVGKLF
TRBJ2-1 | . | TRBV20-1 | SGGIPSYNEQF
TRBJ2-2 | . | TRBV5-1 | ASSLRVANTWELF
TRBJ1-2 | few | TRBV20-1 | SARGSDTREDLTNYGYT
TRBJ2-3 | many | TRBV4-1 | ASSQVQGQDLDTQY
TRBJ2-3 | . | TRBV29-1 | RWGLPADTQY
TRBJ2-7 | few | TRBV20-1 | SGIDGTGRSEQY
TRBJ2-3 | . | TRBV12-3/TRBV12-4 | ASSQINRAFNTDAQY
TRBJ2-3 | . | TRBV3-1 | ASSQGFTGGGDTQY
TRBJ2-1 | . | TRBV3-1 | ASSSAGGNEQF
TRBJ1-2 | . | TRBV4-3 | ATSQGGPYGYT
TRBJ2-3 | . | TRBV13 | ASSPTGEGGVTDTQY
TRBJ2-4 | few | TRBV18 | ASSPSTGGKGNIQY
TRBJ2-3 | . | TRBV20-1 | SALFWGDTQY
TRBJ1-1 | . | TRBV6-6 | ASSYSQDTEAF
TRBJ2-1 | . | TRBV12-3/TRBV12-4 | ASTKTDNEQF
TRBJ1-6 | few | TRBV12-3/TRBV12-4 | ASRDLDNSPLH
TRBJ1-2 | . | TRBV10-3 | AISEPDRGNGYT
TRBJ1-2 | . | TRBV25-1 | ASSDRSFDGYT
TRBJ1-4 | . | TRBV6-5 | ASRPVGAATNEKLF
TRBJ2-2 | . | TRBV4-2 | ASSQVELAASGTGELF
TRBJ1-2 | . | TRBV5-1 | ASSAHRDMDYGYT
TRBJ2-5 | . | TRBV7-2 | ASSLWGGHQVDEQY
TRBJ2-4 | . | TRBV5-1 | ASSSGQGAYEQS
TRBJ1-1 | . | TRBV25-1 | AVMENTEAF
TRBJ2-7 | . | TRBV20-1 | SAEDRLYEQY
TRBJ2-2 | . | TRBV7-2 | ASSLALPGYRPGELF
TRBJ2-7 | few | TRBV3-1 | ASTDYYEQY
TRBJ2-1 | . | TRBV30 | AWSVWRNEQF
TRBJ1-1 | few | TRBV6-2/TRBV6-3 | ASSYRTEAF
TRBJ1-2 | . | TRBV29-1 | SVKNGNYGYT
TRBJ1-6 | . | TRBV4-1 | ASSQALH
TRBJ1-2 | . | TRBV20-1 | SARESGRSFLGYGYT
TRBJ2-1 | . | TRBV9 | ASSEAVAATPF
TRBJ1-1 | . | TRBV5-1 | ASSDRGLGDNTEAF
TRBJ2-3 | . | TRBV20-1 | SAKSRAAGTDTQY
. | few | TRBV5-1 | ASSFDLGGRERETQY
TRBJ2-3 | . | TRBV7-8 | ASRFERDPDTQY
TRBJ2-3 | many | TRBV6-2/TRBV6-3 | ASSRVDIATDTQY
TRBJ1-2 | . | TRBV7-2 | ASSLYGTKGGFHYGYT
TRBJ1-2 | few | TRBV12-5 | ASGLPPNYGYT
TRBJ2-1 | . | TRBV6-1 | ASSEASVPYNEQF
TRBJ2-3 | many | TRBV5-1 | ASSFTGRSTDTQY
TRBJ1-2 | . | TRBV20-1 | SASERQGSASTNYGYT
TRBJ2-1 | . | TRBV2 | ASKAGGPDLSEQF
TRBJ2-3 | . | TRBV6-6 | ASSYSRSTDTQY
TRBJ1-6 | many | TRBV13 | ASSRNNSPLH
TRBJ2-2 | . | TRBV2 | ASIEQGTNTVELF
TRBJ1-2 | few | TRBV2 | ASLPGQSSLYGYT
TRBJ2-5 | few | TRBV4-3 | ASSNLNQETQY